This TCR beta chain was retrieved from a study of graft-versus-host responses after intestinal transplantation. Background on the study: Transplant types were multivisceral, liver-intestinal, or isolated intestinal. Tacrolimus plus steroids were given to all recipients for about 3 years, preceded by anti-thymocyte globulin induction.

Profiling relied on immunoSEQ multiplex PCR, and the TCRdb table lists in-frame clones only, not all of them. The sample comprises under 150,000 clones, roughly 91% of which are singletons, and 0.095% to 0.15% rests with the top ten. Comment on this clone: The antigen remains unidentified.

CDR1 and CDR2 from the germline V gene are SGHTA and FQGNSA. The length of the CDR3 is 17 residues. V was pared by 3 bases and J by 0 bases, with 5 bases of the junction left unmatched. The clonotype was recovered from a human donor who received an intestinal transplant. Source: unstimulated CD4+ T cells sorted from spleen or lymph node cells, taken before intestinal transplant. V and J are TRBV7-2 and TRBJ2-3; 11 bases are a match to TRBD2. This CDR3 is CASSFSGTSGSTDTQYF. In DNA form, the CDR3 reads TGTGCCAGCAGCTTCTCCGGGACTAGCGGTAGCACAGATACGCAGTATTTT.